Shown below are 27 T cell receptor beta chains from a single sample sequenced in a study of blood T cell repertoires in COVID-19. Clones were sequenced by immunoSEQ multiplex PCR, and TCRdb holds only the in-frame ones, with some missing. The sample has around 160,000 clones; 84% are singletons. Material for sequencing was PBMCs or T cells enriched from blood (not recorded which). The receptor source for this set is a woman aged 45-65 years who had been exposed to COVID-19.

The chain combines TRBV3-1 (or the pseudogene TRBV3-2) with TRBJ2-1; D unresolved. Trimming left V 4 bases short and J 3 bases short, with 4 bases between. CDR3 length: 12 amino acids. Per germline, CDR1 LGHDT and CDR2 YNNKEL (reference sequence). The CDR3 sequence: CASSLGYNEQFF. DNA of the CDR3: TGTGCCAGCAGCCTCGGCTACAATGAGCAGTTCTTC.

The chain carries TRBV7-9 and TRBJ1-1; weak D call: TRBD1 (6 bases). The length of the CDR3 is 14 residues. V gave up 2 bases and J gave up 5 bases, with 12 bases separating them. Germline CDR1 reads SEHNR; CDR2 reads FQNEAQ (reference sequence). DNA for the CDR3: TGTGCCAGCAGCTTATGGGGGGGCGATACTGAAGCTTTCTTT. It translates to CASSLWGGDTEAFF.

This chain connects TRBV12-3 or TRBV12-4 to TRBJ1-6; 10 bases are a match to TRBD1. The CDR3 spans 13 residues. V lost 9 bases to trimming and J lost 12 bases; unmatched junction nucleotides: 8. CDR3 nucleotide sequence: TGTGCCAGTTTAAGGACAGGGGGTGAACCCCTCCACTTT. Protein: CASLRTGGEPLHF.

The chain uses TRBV25-1 and TRBJ1-4; 8 nucleotides match TRBD1. Germline CDR1 reads MGHDK; CDR2 reads SYGVNS. Trimming took 8 bases from V and 6 from J; bases not matched to a gene: 11. The CDR3 is 15 amino acids. In DNA form, the CDR3 reads TGTGCCAGCGCTGGGACAGGCGCAAGTGATGAAAAACTGTTTTTT. Translated, it gives CASAGTGASDEKLFF.

A few counts support this clone. This chain connects TRBV7-9 to TRBJ2-1; D call uncertain. The CDR3 extends over 11 amino acids. Trimming took off 5 bases at V and 6 bases at J, with 5 bases between the two ends. Germline CDR1 is SEHNR and CDR2 is FQNEAQ (reference sequence). The CDR3 bases are TGTGCCAGCAGCCACTCCAATGAGCAGTTCTTC. Encoded protein: CASSHSNEQFF.

The CDR3 coding sequence is TGTGCCAGCAGCTTAGATTGGGCTAGAAGCGGGGCCTACAATGAGCAGTTCTTC. As protein: CASSLDWARSGAYNEQFF. The V call is TRBV11-2, the J call TRBJ2-1; TRBD2 matches 7 bases. The V gene's germline CDR1 is SGHAT and CDR2 FQNNGV. The length of the CDR3 is 18 residues. V dropped 0 bases and J dropped 2; count of bases not matched to a gene: 10.

The chain uses TRBV7-8 and TRBJ2-2; no firm D call. This CDR3 has 14 amino acids. Trimming took 5 bases from V and 1 from J, leaving 8 bases between them. Germline CDR1 reads SGHVS; CDR2 reads FQNEAQ. CDR3 protein: CASSPLWNTGELFF. In nucleotides, the CDR3 is TGTGCCAGCAGCCCTCTCTGGAACACCGGGGAGCTGTTTTTT.

This clone was picked up one time. The genes are TRBV11-2 and TRBJ1-1; tentatively, D is TRBD1 (6 bases). The CDR3 totals 13 residues. CDR1 is SGHAT and CDR2 is FQNNGV in the germline V gene. The V and J ends lost 1 base and 8 bases respectively, with 11 bases between them. The CDR3 reads CASSLAGVGEAFF. CDR3 nucleotide sequence: TGTGCCAGCAGCTTAGCAGGGGTGGGGGAAGCTTTCTTT. Complete variable domain (other parts from reference TRBV11-2 and TRBJ1-1): EAGVAQSPRYKIIEKRQSVAFWCNPISGHATLYWYQQILGQGPKLLIQFQNNGVVDDSQLPKDRFSAERLKGVDSTLKIQPAKLEDSAVYLCASSLAGVGEAFFGQGTRLTVV.

The V and J genes are TRBV27 and TRBJ1-2; 8 bases agree with TRBD1. The ends lost 6 bases at V and 8 bases at J; junction bases unmatched: 14. Looked up from germline, CDR1 is MNHEY and CDR2 is SMNVEV (reference sequence). The CDR3 loop spans 15 amino acids. CDR3 amino acids: CASSSPTGTGGGYTF. CDR3 DNA sequence: TGTGCCAGCAGCTCCCCGACCGGGACAGGAGGCGGCTACACCTTC.

The J gene is TRBJ1-5, the V gene TRBV6-2 or TRBV6-3; D gene ambiguous. Germline CDR1 is MNHEY and CDR2 is SVGEGT. This CDR3 has 13 amino acids. The ends were cut back, 6 bases at V and 0 bases at J, with 6 bases in the middle. The CDR3 region has the DNA TGTGCCAGCAGCTTCAATAGCAATCAGCCCCAGCATTTT. The encoded protein is CASSFNSNQPQHF.

The V call is TRBV5-6, the J call TRBJ1-2, with TRBD1 matching 10 bases. The V gene end was trimmed by 4 bases and the J gene end by 1 base; junction bases not matched to a gene: 10. CDR1 and CDR2 from the germline V gene are SGHDT and YYEEEE. The CDR3 is 17 amino acids. CDR3 bases: TGTGCCAGCAGCATAACTCGGACAGGGGGTTTTAACTATGGCTACACCTTC. Its translation: CASSITRTGGFNYGYTF.

The rearrangement joins TRBV19 to TRBJ1-1, with D hard to call. Germline lookup yields CDR1 LNHDA and CDR2 SQIVND (reference sequence). The V and J ends lost 3 bases and 0 bases respectively, with 11 bases between them. The CDR3 totals 15 residues. The CDR3 nucleotides read TGTGCCAGTAGTATTTCGGGTCAGATGAACACTGAAGCTTTCTTT. This sequence encodes CASSISGQMNTEAFF.

The chain joins TRBV11-2 to TRBJ2-7; tentative D call: TRBD2 (6 bases). CDR3 length equals 14 residues. Trimming shortened V by 1 base and J by 3 bases, and 10 bases separated the two germline ends. CDR1 is SGHAT, CDR2 FQNNGV, per germline. The CDR3 is CASSLVAGNYEQYF. In DNA form, the CDR3 reads TGTGCCAGCAGCTTAGTCGCGGGGAACTACGAGCAGTACTTC. The variable domain in full, with the rest retrieved from reference TRBV11-2 and TRBJ2-7, is EAGVAQSPRYKIIEKRQSVAFWCNPISGHATLYWYQQILGQGPKLLIQFQNNGVVDDSQLPKDRFSAERLKGVDSTLKIQPAKLEDSAVYLCASSLVAGNYEQYFGPGTRLTVT.

The gene calls are TRBV10-1 and TRBJ1-6, with a tentative D call TRBD1 (6 bases). This CDR3 has 15 residues. In germline, CDR1 is WNHNN, CDR2 SYGVQD (reference sequence). Trimming removed 0 bases from V and 9 bases from J, with 12 bases in between. CDR3 region: CASSESQGIFSPLHF. The CDR3 bases are TGCGCCAGCAGTGAGTCCCAGGGGATTTTTTCACCCCTCCACTTT.

Worth noting for this clone: Other DNA variants within this sample encode the same CDR3. The chain carries TRBV9 and TRBJ2-1; weak D call: TRBD2 (6 bases). Germline CDR1 and CDR2: SGDLS and YYNGEE. The CDR3 is 15 amino acids. The V end lost 0 bases, the J end lost 2 bases, and 9 bases lay between the germline ends. The CDR3 is CASSVGGGAYNEQFF. The CDR3, as DNA: TGTGCCAGCAGCGTAGGCGGCGGGGCCTACAATGAGCAGTTCTTC.

This chain connects TRBV6-5 to TRBJ1-5; 12 positions match TRBD1. J lost 6 bases, V lost 6 bases, and 6 bases had no gene match. The CDR3 totals 15 residues. Germline-derived CDR1 and CDR2 are MNHEY and SVGAGI. The CDR3 DNA is TGTGCCAGCAGAGAGGGACAGGGGGCAGGTCAGCCCCAGCATTTT. Translated, it gives CASREGQGAGQPQHF.

In this sample, this clone turned up a few times. The J gene is TRBJ1-5, the V gene TRBV12-5; 11 bases align to TRBD1. Germline V gives CDR1 LGHNT, CDR2 FRNRAP. The CDR3 has 17 amino acids. Unmatched junction bases numbered 6, after V lost 0 bases and J lost 5 bases. The CDR3 spells CASGLVLGTGGDQPQHF. CDR3 DNA sequence: TGTGCTAGTGGTTTGGTACTAGGGACAGGGGGAGATCAGCCCCAGCATTTT.

The chain uses TRBV3-1 (or the pseudogene TRBV3-2) and TRBJ1-2, with 8 positions matching TRBD1. V shed 1 base, J shed 7 bases, and the junction held 8 bases outside the gene matches. CDR3 length: 15 residues. Looked up from germline, CDR1 is LGHDT and CDR2 is YNNKEL (reference sequence). The CDR3 DNA reads as TGTGCCAGCAGCCAAGTAGGCCAGGGGGCCTCTGGCTACACCTTC. Its translation: CASSQVGQGASGYTF.

The CDR3 DNA is TGTGCCAGCAGCTTACGGACCCCAAACCGACAGGGGGTTTATAACGAGCAGTACTTC. The encoded protein is CASSLRTPNRQGVYNEQYF. The rearrangement uses TRBV7-9 and TRBJ2-7; 9 nucleotides align to TRBD1. The ends lost 2 bases at V and 5 bases at J; junction bases unmatched: 19. There are 19 residues in the CDR3. CDR1 SEHNR and CDR2 FQNEAQ come from the germline V gene (reference sequence).

The chain links TRBV4-2 to TRBJ2-1, with unresolved D. The V gene's germline CDR1 is LGHNA and CDR2 YNFKEQ. There are 15 residues in the CDR3. V dropped 0 bases and J dropped 6 bases, with 12 bases sitting between them. CDR3 in DNA: TGTGCCAGCAGCCAAGATCTAGTTGGCGGCAATGAGCAGTTCTTC. This translates into CASSQDLVGGNEQFF.

The V call is TRBV14, the J call TRBJ2-7; 9 bases align to TRBD1. The CDR3 covers 15 residues. Germline trimming cut 5 bases from V and 3 bases from J; bases unmatched to any gene: 8. Germline V gene data show CDR1 as SGHDN and CDR2 as FVKESK. The CDR3 here is CASSAGDRVLYEQYF. The DNA of the CDR3 is TGTGCCAGCAGCGCAGGGGACAGGGTCCTCTACGAGCAGTACTTC. Complete variable domain (other parts from reference TRBV14 and TRBJ2-7): EAGVTQFPSHSVIEKGQTVTLRCDPISGHDNLYWYRRVMGKEIKFLLHFVKESKQDESGMPNNRFLAERTGGTYSTLKVQPAELEDSGVYFCASSAGDRVLYEQYFGPGTRLTVT.

The chain couples TRBV27 to TRBJ2-7; TRBD1 matches 9 bases. J lost 4 bases, V lost 11 bases, and 12 bases had no gene match. Germline V lookup: CDR1 MNHEY, CDR2 SMNVEV (reference sequence). The CDR3 is 14 residues long. The DNA of the CDR3 is TGTGCCGGCTTAACAGGGGGCATCTTGTACGAGCAGTACTTC. The encoded protein is CAGLTGGILYEQYF.

This chain links TRBV12-5 with TRBJ2-4; D possibly corresponds to TRBD2 (5 bases). This CDR3 comprises 14 residues. V dropped 4 bases and J dropped 6 bases, with 13 bases sitting between them. Germline loops: CDR1 LGHNT, CDR2 FRNRAP. CDR3 DNA: TGTGCTAGTGGTTCGAGGGATTGGGGAAACATTCAGTACTTC. Amino acid sequence: CASGSRDWGNIQYF.

The sample holds one count of this clone. This sequence joins TRBV19 and TRBJ1-5; no definite D call. The CDR3 contains 14 residues. V lost 3 bases and J lost 7, with 13 bases in between. Germline-derived CDR1 and CDR2 are LNHDA and SQIVND (reference sequence). CDR3 amino acids: CASSMGGQYQPQHF. The CDR3 nucleotides are TGTGCCAGTAGTATGGGTGGGCAGTACCAGCCCCAGCATTTT. Supplemented by reference TRBV19 and TRBJ1-5, the full variable domain reads DGGITQSPKYLFRKEGQNVTLSCEQNLNHDAMYWYRQDPGQGLRLIYYSQIVNDFQKGDIAEGYSVSREKKESFPLTVTSAQKNPTAFYLCASSMGGQYQPQHFGDGTRLSIL.

The chain uses TRBV9 and TRBJ2-2; 7 bases line up with TRBD2. This CDR3 has 15 amino acids. Germline assignment: CDR1 SGDLS and CDR2 YYNGEE. After removal of 6 bases from V and 0 bases from J, the junction contained 5 bases not matched to a gene. The CDR3 nucleotides are TGTGCCAGCAAGGGGAGGGGACCGAACACCGGGGAGCTGTTTTTT. Translating it yields CASKGRGPNTGELFF.

This chain uses TRBV4-3 with TRBJ2-1, with D possibly TRBD1 on 6 matching bases. Germline V gives CDR1 LGHNA, CDR2 YSLEER. Trimming stripped 3 bases from V and 1 base from J, with 13 bases between. The CDR3 spans 16 residues. The DNA of the CDR3 is TGCGCCAGCAGCCAGAACAGGGCATTTTCCTACAATGAGCAGTTCTTC. Translation gives CASSQNRAFSYNEQFF.

The V and J genes are TRBV7-2 and TRBJ2-1, with D tentatively TRBD2 (6 bases). The CDR3 covers 14 residues. Per the germline V gene, CDR1 is SGHTA and CDR2 is FQGNSA. V lost 2 bases and J 6 bases, leaving 11 bases between the germline ends. CDR3 nucleotides: TGTGCCAGCAGCTTACTAGCGAGTGGCAATGAGCAGTTCTTC. Translating gives CASSLLASGNEQFF.